A single sample is the source of the 19 T cell receptor beta chains below, sequenced in a study of cytomegalovirus exposure and HLA in healthy donors. The study ran its PCR with 60 Vbeta and 13 Jbeta primers. Some clones are missing from TCRdb's copy, which holds only in-frame ones; the method was immunoSEQ multiplex PCR. The sample gives some 76,000 clones, around four fifths of which show up once; about 9.5% is in the top ten. The sequenced sample consisted of PBMCs. Source of these receptors: a woman aged 40 to 49 in good health and CMV-seropositive.

This clone occurred a few times. The chain uses TRBV6-5 and TRBJ1-3, with D unresolved. The V gene's germline CDR1 is MNHEY and CDR2 SVGAGI. The CDR3 covers 16 residues. The germline V and J ends were trimmed by 2 bases and 2 bases, with 13 bases remaining between them. CDR3: CASSYGREATGNTIYF. For the CDR3, the DNA is TGTGCCAGCAGTTACGGCCGGGAGGCCACTGGAAACACCATATATTTT.

The chain has TRBV10-3 and TRBJ2-7; a possible D gene is TRBD1 (5 bases). V lost 10 bases and J lost 0, with 7 bases in between. Looked up from germline, CDR1 is ENHRY and CDR2 is SYGVKD. The CDR3 consists of 11 residues. CDR3 in DNA: TGTGCCACCGGACACTCCTACGAGCAGTACTTC. Residues: CATGHSYEQYF.

This chain connects TRBV19 to TRBJ2-2; unclear D gene. The CDR3 loop spans 14 amino acids. Germline-derived CDR1 and CDR2 are LNHDA and SQIVND (reference sequence). Deletions cut 7 bases from V and 2 bases from J, with 11 bases between. The CDR3 nucleotides are TGTGCCAGTAACCGGCAGGATAACACCGGGGAGCTGTTTTTT. As protein: CASNRQDNTGELFF.

This chain connects TRBV7-8 to TRBJ2-1; 7 bases agree with TRBD2. Germline CDR1 SGHVS, CDR2 FQNEAQ. The V and J ends lost 1 base and 5 bases, in that order; junction bases with no gene match: 5. The CDR3 runs to 15 residues. In nucleotides, the CDR3 is TGTGCCAGCAGCTTAGGGTCTAGCGGAAACAATGAGCAGTTCTTC. Its protein is CASSLGSSGNNEQFF.

This chain connects TRBV28 to TRBJ1-2; D unclear. Trimming took off 1 base at V and 0 bases at J, with 6 bases between the two ends. The germline gives CDR1 MDHEN, CDR2 SYDVKM. CDR3 length equals 14 residues. The CDR3 loop reads CASSLFTANYGYTF. The CDR3 DNA follows: TGTGCCAGCAGTTTATTTACGGCTAACTATGGCTACACCTTC.

This clone was observed once. CDR3 coding DNA: TGTGCCAGCAGCCCGCTAGCGGGGGACCCCTCCTACGAGCAGTACTTC. It yields the protein CASSPLAGDPSYEQYF. The chain recombines TRBV4-2 with TRBJ2-7; 10 bases line up with TRBD2. From germline, CDR1 is LGHNA and CDR2 YNFKEQ. CDR3 length: 16 amino acids. Germline trimming cut 4 bases from V and 0 bases from J; bases unmatched to any gene: 6.

Worth noting for this clone: A read error may account for a junction end that differs from germline. V and J are TRBV7-9 and TRBJ2-2; TRBD1 aligns across 11 bases. The CDR3 is 18 amino acids. Germline CDR1 SEHNR, CDR2 FQNEAQ (reference sequence). The CDR3 is CSSSLAPGQGENTGELFF. Here the CDR3 DNA reads TGTTCCAGCAGCTTAGCACCGGGACAGGGGGAAAACACCGGGGAGCTGTTTTTT. The whole variable domain, filled in from reference TRBV7-9 and TRBJ2-2, reads DTGVSQNPRHKITKRGQNVTFRCDPISEHNRLYWYRQTLGQGPEFLTYFQNEAQLEKSRLLSDRFSAERPKGSFSTLEIQRTEQGDSAMYLCSSSLAPGQGENTGELFFGEGSRLTVL.

The J gene is TRBJ2-2, the V gene TRBV4-3, with 15 bases fitting TRBD2. The CDR3 contains 20 residues. CDR1 is LGHNA, CDR2 YSLEER, per germline. With 1 base clipped from V and 3 bases from J, the junction kept 9 bases outside the gene matches. CDR3 sequence (DNA): TGCGCCAGCAGCCAAGGGGGAGGACTAGCGGGGGGGCCGTACACCGGGGAGCTGTTTTTT. Its protein product is CASSQGGGLAGGPYTGELFF.

CDR3 in DNA: TGTGCCAGCAGTTTAACGGCGGGGGCCTCCTACGAGCAGTACTTC. It specifies CASSLTAGASYEQYF. The J gene is TRBJ2-7, the V gene TRBV6-5; tentative D call: TRBD2 (7 bases). This CDR3 contains 15 residues. Per germline, CDR1 MNHEY and CDR2 SVGAGI. V gave up 4 bases and J gave up 0 bases, with 13 bases separating them.

In the case of this clone: A read error is likely, as this CDR3 ends without the conserved phenylalanine or tryptophan. The limits of the CDR3 on the DNA are not certain, so only TCRdb's listed CDR3 is given. The chain joins TRBV28 to TRBJ1-2; TRBD1, the D gene given by the table, was not confirmed from the DNA. The germline CDR1 and CDR2 sequences are MDHEN and SYDVKM. The CDR3 is 15 residues long, ends included. CDR3: CASSLTRGSVLHLIP.

The chain uses TRBV2 and TRBJ2-3; a weak D match, TRBD1 (6 bases). With 8 bases removed from V and 2 bases from J, the gap between germline ends came to 14 bases. CDR3 length equals 14 residues. Germline V lookup: CDR1 SNHLY, CDR2 FYNNEI. CDR3 sequence (DNA): TGTGCCAGCTTCAGACAGGACCTCACAGATACGCAGTATTTT. This codes for CASFRQDLTDTQYF.

The chain joins TRBV15 to TRBJ2-1; D uncertain. The germline V and J ends were trimmed by 3 bases and 0 bases, with 9 bases remaining between them. CDR1 LNHNV and CDR2 YYDKDF come from the germline V gene (reference sequence). The CDR3 totals 15 residues. The DNA of the CDR3 is TGTGCCACCAGCAGGTCTAGGAGCTCCTACAATGAGCAGTTCTTC. It translates to CATSRSRSSYNEQFF.

The chain uses TRBV7-9 and TRBJ2-7, with 7 bases matching TRBD1. Unmatched junction bases numbered 14, after V lost 5 bases and J lost 4 bases. Per the germline V gene, CDR1 is SEHNR and CDR2 is FQNEAQ (reference sequence). The CDR3 is 16 residues long. This CDR3 is CASSQPRAGGSYEQYF. The CDR3 DNA reads TGTGCCAGCAGCCAACCCCGGGCAGGGGGATCTTACGAGCAGTACTTC. Complete variable domain (other parts from reference TRBV7-9 and TRBJ2-7): DTGVSQNPRHKITKRGQNVTFRCDPISEHNRLYWYRQTLGQGPEFLTYFQNEAQLEKSRLLSDRFSAERPKGSFSTLEIQRTEQGDSAMYLCASSQPRAGGSYEQYFGPGTRLTVT.

A remark on this clone: An end of the junction does not agree with germline; a read error may underlie this. The V gene is TRBV18, the J gene TRBJ1-6; D remains ambiguous. The CDR3 is 14 residues long. CDR1 and CDR2 from the germline V gene are KGHSH and LQKENI. The CDR3 DNA follows: TGTGCCAGCTCCCCACAACACCCGAATTCACCCCTCCACTTT. Translated: CASSPQHPNSPLHF.

J is TRBJ1-2 and V is TRBV19; maybe TRBD1 (5 bases). The CDR3 sequence is 16 residues long. CDR1 is LNHDA and CDR2 is SQIVND in the germline V gene (reference sequence). V was pared by 0 bases and J by 5 bases, with 16 bases between. The CDR3 loop reads CASSIDYWPGRYGYTF. The CDR3 DNA reads as TGTGCCAGTAGTATAGATTACTGGCCAGGGAGGTATGGCTACACCTTC.

The chain joins TRBV7-2 to TRBJ1-1; 12 bases line up with TRBD1. Germline-derived CDR1 and CDR2 are SGHTA and FQGNSA. The CDR3 is made up of 16 amino acids. V trimming: 7 bases; J trimming: 3 bases; junction bases outside the gene matches: 9. The CDR3 region is CASTRVGDRGHTEAFF. The CDR3 DNA sequence: TGTGCCAGCACCCGAGTGGGGGACAGGGGGCACACTGAAGCTTTCTTT.

This chain uses TRBV28 with TRBJ1-2; D not resolved. The germline CDR1 and CDR2 sequences are MDHEN and SYDVKM. CDR3 size: 14 residues. With 4 bases removed from V and 7 bases from J, the gap between germline ends came to 16 bases. CDR3 coding DNA: TGTGCCAGCAGTTCGCGGAGGGTTATTGGTGGCTACACCTTC. Translation: CASSSRRVIGGYTF.

The chain links TRBV6-6 to TRBJ2-7, with D perhaps TRBD2 (5 bases). The V end was cut by 4 bases, the J end by 1 base, with 14 bases between. CDR1 and CDR2 from the germline V gene are MNHNY and SVGAGI (reference sequence). The CDR3 runs 15 residues. Here the CDR3 reads CASSSRLTASYEQYF. CDR3 in DNA: TGTGCCAGCAGTTCCAGACTAACCGCGTCCTACGAGCAGTACTTC.

This clone has just a few counts. The chain combines TRBV6-6 with TRBJ2-7, with TRBD2 as a possible D gene (6 bases). The CDR3 length is 13 residues. V was shortened by 6 bases and J by 0 bases, with 9 bases between the two germline ends. CDR1 and CDR2 (germline): MNHNY, SVGAGI (reference sequence). Written as DNA, the CDR3 is TGTGCCAGCAGCCGGGGGAACTCCTACGAGCAGTACTTC. Its translation is CASSRGNSYEQYF.